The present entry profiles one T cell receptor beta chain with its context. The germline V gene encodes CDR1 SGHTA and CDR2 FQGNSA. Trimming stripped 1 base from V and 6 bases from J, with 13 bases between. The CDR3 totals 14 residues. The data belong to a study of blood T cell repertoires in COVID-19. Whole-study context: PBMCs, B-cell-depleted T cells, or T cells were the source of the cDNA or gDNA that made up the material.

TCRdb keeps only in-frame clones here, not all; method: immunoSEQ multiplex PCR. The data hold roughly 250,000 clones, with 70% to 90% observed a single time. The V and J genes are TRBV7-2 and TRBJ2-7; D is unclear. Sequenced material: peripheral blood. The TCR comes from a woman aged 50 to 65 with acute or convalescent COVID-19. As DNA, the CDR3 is TGTGCCAGCAGCTTAGTACTGCTCTCGGTCGAGCAGTACTTC. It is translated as CASSLVLLSVEQYF.